This T cell receptor beta chain was sequenced in a study of cytomegalovirus exposure and HLA in healthy donors. With 60 Vbeta and 13 Jbeta primers, the PCR was carried out. The assay was immunoSEQ multiplex PCR, and TCRdb's table has in-frame clones only and misses some. The table lists around 130,000 clones, 65% to 80% of them singletons, with approximately 1.7% in the top ten. Findings and limits, study-wide: A later analysis by the authors found several of the most significant clusters apparently linked to common viral pathogens. CMV serostatus was the only recorded immune exposure for donors. It was reported that the classifier diagnosed cytomegalovirus status with high specificity and sensitivity in both the original and validation cohorts.

This clone was observed a few times. Its antigen is unidentified. The source of this sequence is a woman aged 40 to 50 in good health and CMV-seronegative. Sequencing was done on a sample of PBMCs.

The CDR3 reads CASPVGLGNYGYTF. Here the CDR3 DNA reads TGTGCCTCCCCGGTGGGGCTGGGTAACTATGGCTACACCTTC. The chain carries TRBV30 and TRBJ1-2; TRBD1 might be the D (5 bases). V was shortened by 7 bases and J by 1 base, with 16 bases between the two germline ends. The CDR3 totals 14 residues. Germline CDR1 and CDR2: GTSNPN and SVGIG (reference sequence).